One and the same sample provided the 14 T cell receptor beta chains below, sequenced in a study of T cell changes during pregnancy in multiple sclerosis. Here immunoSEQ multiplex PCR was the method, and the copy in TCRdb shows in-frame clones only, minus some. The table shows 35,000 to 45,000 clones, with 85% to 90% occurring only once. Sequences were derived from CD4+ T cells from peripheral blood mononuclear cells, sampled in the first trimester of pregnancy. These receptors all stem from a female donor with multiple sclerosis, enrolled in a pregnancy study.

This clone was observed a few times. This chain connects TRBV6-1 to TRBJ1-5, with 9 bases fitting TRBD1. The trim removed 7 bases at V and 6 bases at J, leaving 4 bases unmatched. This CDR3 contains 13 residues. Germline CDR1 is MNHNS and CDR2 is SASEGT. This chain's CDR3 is CASTVDRGQPQHF. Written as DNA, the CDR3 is TGTGCCAGCACCGTGGACAGGGGTCAGCCCCAGCATTTT.

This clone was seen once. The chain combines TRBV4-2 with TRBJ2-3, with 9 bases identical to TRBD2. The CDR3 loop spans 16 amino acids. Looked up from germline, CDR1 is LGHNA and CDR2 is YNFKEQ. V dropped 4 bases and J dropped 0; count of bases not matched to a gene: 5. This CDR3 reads CASSLTTSGSTDTQYF. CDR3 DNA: TGTGCCAGCAGCCTGACGACTAGCGGTAGCACAGATACGCAGTATTTT.

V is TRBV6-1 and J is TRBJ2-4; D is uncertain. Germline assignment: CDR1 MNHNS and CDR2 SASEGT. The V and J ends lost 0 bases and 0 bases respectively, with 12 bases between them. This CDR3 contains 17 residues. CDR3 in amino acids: CASSEAKLPLAKNIQYF. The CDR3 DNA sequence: TGTGCCAGCAGTGAAGCAAAACTTCCTCTAGCCAAAAACATTCAGTACTTC.

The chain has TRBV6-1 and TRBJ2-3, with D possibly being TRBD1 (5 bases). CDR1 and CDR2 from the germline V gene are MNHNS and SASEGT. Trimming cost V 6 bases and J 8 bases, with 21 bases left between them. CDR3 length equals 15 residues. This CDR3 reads CASSAETGAGITQYF. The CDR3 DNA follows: TGTGCCAGCAGCGCGGAGACTGGAGCAGGGATTACGCAGTATTTT.

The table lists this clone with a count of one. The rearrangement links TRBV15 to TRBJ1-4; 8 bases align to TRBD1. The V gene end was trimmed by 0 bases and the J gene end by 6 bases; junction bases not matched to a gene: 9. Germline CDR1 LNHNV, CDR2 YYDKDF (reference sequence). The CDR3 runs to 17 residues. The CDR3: CATSRDQTGVGYEKLFF. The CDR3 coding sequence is TGTGCCACCAGCAGAGATCAGACAGGGGTAGGATATGAAAAACTGTTTTTT.

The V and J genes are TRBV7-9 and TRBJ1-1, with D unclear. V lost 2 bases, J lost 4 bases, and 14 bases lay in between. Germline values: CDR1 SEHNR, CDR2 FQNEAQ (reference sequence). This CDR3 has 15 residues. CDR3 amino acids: CASSLRRDSATEAFF. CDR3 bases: TGTGCCAGCAGCTTACGTAGAGACTCGGCCACTGAAGCTTTCTTT.

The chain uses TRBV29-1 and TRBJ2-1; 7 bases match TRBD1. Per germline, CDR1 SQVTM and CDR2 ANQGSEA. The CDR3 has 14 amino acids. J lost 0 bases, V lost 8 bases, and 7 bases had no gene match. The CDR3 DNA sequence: TGCAGCTTCTTGACAGGGAGCTCCTACAATGAGCAGTTCTTC. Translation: CSFLTGSSYNEQFF.

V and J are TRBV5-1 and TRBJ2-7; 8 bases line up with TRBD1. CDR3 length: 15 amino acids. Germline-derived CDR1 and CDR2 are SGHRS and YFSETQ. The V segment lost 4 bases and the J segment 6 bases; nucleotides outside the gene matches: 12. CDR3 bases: TGCGCCAGCAGCCCCGAACCCAGGGGGCGACGCGAGCAGTACTTC. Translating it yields CASSPEPRGRREQYF. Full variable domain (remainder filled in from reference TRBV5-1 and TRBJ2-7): KAGVTQTPRYLIKTRGQQVTLSCSPISGHRSVSWYQQTPGQGLQFLFEYFSETQRNKGNFPGRFSGRQFSNSRSEMNVSTLELGDSALYLCASSPEPRGRREQYFGPGTRLTVT.

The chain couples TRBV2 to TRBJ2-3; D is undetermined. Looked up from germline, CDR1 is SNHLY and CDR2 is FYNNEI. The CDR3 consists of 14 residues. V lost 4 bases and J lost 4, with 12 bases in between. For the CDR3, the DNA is TGTGCCAGCAGTGGGTCCTTGCGGTCAGATACGCAGTATTTT. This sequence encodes CASSGSLRSDTQYF.

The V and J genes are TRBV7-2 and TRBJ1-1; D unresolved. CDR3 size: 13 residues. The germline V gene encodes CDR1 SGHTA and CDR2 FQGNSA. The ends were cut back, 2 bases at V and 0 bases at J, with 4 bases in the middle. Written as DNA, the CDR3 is TGTGCCAGCAGCTTATCGGTGAACACTGAAGCTTTCTTT. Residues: CASSLSVNTEAFF.

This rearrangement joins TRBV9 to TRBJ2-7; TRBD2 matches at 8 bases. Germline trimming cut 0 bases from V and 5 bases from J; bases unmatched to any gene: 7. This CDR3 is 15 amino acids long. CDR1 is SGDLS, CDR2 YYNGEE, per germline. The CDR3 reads CASSVGSGSYHEQYF. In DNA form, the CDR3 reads TGTGCCAGCAGCGTAGGAAGCGGGAGCTATCACGAGCAGTACTTC. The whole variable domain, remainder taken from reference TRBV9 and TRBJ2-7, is DSGVTQTPKHLITATGQRVTLRCSPRSGDLSVYWYQQSLDQGLQFLIQYYNGEERAKGNILERFSAQQFPDLHSELNLSSLELGDSALYFCASSVGSGSYHEQYFGPGTRLTVT.

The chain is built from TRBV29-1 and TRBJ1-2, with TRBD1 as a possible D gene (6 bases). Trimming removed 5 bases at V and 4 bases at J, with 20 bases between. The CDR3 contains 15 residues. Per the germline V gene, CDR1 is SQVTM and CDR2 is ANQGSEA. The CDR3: CSVTDRGRGGYGYTF. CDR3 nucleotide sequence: TGCAGCGTTACAGATAGGGGCAGGGGTGGCTATGGCTACACCTTC.

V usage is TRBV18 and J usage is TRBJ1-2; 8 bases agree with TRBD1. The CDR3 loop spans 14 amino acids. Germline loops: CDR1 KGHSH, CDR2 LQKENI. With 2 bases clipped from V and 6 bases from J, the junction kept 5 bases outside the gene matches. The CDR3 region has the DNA TGTGCCAGCTCACCAGGCAGGGGGCGGGATGGCTACACCTTC. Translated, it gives CASSPGRGRDGYTF.

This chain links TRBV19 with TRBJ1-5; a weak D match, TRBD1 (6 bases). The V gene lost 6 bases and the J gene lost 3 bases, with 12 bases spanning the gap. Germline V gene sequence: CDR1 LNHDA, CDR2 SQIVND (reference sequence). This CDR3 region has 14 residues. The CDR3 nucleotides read TGTGCCAGTAGGACTGACAGGAACAATCAGCCCCAGCATTTT. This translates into CASRTDRNNQPQHF.